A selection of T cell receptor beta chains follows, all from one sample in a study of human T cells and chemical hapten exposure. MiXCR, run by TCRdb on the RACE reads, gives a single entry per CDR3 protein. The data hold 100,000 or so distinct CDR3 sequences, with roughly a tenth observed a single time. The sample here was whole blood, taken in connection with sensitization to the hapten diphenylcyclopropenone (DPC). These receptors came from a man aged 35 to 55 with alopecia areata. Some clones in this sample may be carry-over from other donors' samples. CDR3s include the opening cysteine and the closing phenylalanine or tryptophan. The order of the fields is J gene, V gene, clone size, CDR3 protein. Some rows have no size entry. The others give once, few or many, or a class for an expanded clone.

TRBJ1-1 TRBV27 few CASSLSPNMNTEAFF
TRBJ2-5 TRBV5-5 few CASSLDIFEEETQYF
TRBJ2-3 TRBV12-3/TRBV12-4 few CASSLLTRTDTQYF
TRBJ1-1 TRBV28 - CASSPNWPPGTGNTEAFF
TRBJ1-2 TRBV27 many CASSPQDRPYEGYTF
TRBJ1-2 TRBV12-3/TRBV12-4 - CASSSQGFYGYTF
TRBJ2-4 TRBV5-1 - CASSPGIRGPLNIQYF
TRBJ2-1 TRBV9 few CASSVTGGVRNEQFF
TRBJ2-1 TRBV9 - CASSVGGGKDEQFF
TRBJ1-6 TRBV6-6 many CASSFGEGYSPLHF
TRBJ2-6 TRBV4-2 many CASSQDSAAGANVLTF
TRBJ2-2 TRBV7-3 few CASSYSIGLAGGTGELFF
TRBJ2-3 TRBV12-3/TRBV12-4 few CASSGGTGTTQYF
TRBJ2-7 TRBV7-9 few CASSYTGGYEQYF
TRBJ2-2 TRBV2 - CASTPGLAFNTGELFF
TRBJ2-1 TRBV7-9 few CASSLDSGRNNEQFF
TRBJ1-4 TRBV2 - CASVGQNEKLFF
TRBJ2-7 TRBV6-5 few CASSYSGGRGEQYF
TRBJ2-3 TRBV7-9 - CASSPGQTTDTQYF
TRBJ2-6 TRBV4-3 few CASSQPGSGANVLTF
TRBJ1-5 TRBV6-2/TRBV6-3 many CASSPTRGGNQPQHF
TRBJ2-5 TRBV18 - CASSADQETQYF
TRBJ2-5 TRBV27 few CASSPGTVQETQYF
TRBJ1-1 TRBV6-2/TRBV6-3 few CASSFTGEAFF
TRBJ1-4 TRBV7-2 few CASSPPLDEKLFF